Listed below are T cell receptor beta chains from one sample, sequenced in a study of response to subunit inactivated influenza vaccine. TCRdb called the RT-PCR reads again in MiXCR, with one record for every CDR3 protein. This sample carries a few hundred thousand distinct CDR3 sequences, less than 15% of them seen once, and the ten largest clones take 11%. Sequenced material: PBMCs from blood, taken approximately 12 days after vaccination. The receptors come from a man between 45 and 60 years old who received an inactivated influenza vaccine. Both conserved end residues are part of each CDR3. The D gene is left open where the match is weak. Not all rows give a size; the values are once, few, many and, for expanded clones, a class.

j_call d_call clone_size v_call cdr3_aa cdr3_nt
TRBJ2-5 . few TRBV7-2 CASSLDPTGRWETQYF TGTGCCAGCAGCTTAGACCCTACGGGGAGGTGGGAGACCCAGTACTTC
TRBJ1-5 . few TRBV20-1 CSASGGAQQPQHF TGCAGTGCTAGTGGGGGGGCGCAGCAGCCCCAGCATTTT
TRBJ2-1 . many TRBV14 CASSQEGPGQQFF TGTGCCAGCAGCCAAGAGGGGCCGGGCCAGCAGTTCTTC
TRBJ2-1 TRBD1 many TRBV14 CASSKHPGHQGVQFF TGTGCCAGCAGCAAACACCCGGGACATCAGGGGGTGCAGTTCTTC
TRBJ2-1 . . TRBV7-9 CASSLDVSYNEQFF TGTGCCAGCAGCTTAGATGTTAGCTACAATGAGCAGTTCTTC
TRBJ2-1 . few TRBV29-1 CSVDGLRARTTHEQFF TGCAGCGTTGATGGATTGAGGGCCAGGACTACCCATGAGCAGTTCTTC
TRBJ2-3 TRBD2 . TRBV9 CASSDIAGGPPDTQYF TGTGCCAGCAGCGACATAGCGGGAGGGCCCCCAGATACGCAGTATTTT
TRBJ2-2 . few TRBV6-5 CASSYAPLAGLNTGELFF TGTGCCAGCAGTTACGCCCCCTTGGCGGGACTTAACACCGGGGAGCTGTTTTTT
TRBJ2-3 . . TRBV9 CASSVEIDTQYF TGTGCCAGCAGCGTAGAGATCGATACGCAGTATTTT
TRBJ2-2 TRBD1 few TRBV7-9 CASSLATGTGTGELFF TGTGCCAGCAGCTTAGCGACAGGGACAGGGACCGGGGAGCTGTTTTTT
TRBJ2-1 . few TRBV12-3/TRBV12-4 CASSLVFRGDYNEQFF TGTGCCAGCAGTTTAGTGTTCAGGGGGGACTACAATGAGCAGTTCTTC
TRBJ1-2 . . TRBV12-3/TRBV12-4 CASSRVSGVYGYTF TGTGCCAGCAGTCGCGTTTCAGGGGTCTATGGCTACACCTTC
TRBJ2-1 . many TRBV12-3/TRBV12-4 CASSLRSYNEQFF TGTGCCAGCAGTTTAAGGTCCTACAATGAGCAGTTCTTC
TRBJ2-1 . few TRBV7-2 CASSLGGSHNEQFF TGTGCCAGCAGCTTAGGGGGCTCGCACAATGAGCAGTTCTTC
TRBJ2-1 . few TRBV2 CASSVAGPYNEQFF TGTGCCAGCAGTGTGGCGGGCCCCTACAATGAGCAGTTCTTC
TRBJ2-3 . . TRBV12-3/TRBV12-4 CASSKQGTDTQYF TGTGCCAGCAGCAAGCAAGGCACAGATACGCAGTATTTT
TRBJ2-1 . . TRBV14 CASSQEVQRYNEQFF TGTGCCAGCAGCCAAGAAGTACAGCGGTACAATGAGCAGTTCTTC
TRBJ2-5 TRBD2 many TRBV12-3/TRBV12-4 CASSPPGLAEQETQYF TGTGCCAGCAGTCCCCCCGGACTAGCGGAACAAGAGACCCAGTACTTC
TRBJ1-2 TRBD1 . TRBV14 CASSQVTGANYGYTF TGTGCCAGCAGCCAAGTGACAGGGGCTAACTATGGCTACACCTTC
TRBJ2-3 . few TRBV7-9 CASTIGASTDTQYF TGTGCCAGCACGATTGGGGCCAGCACAGATACGCAGTATTTT
TRBJ1-2 TRBD1 many TRBV20-1 CSAFPGQGVGYTF TGCAGTGCTTTTCCGGGACAGGGGGTAGGCTACACCTTC
TRBJ1-1 . . TRBV12-3/TRBV12-4 CASSPNGATTEAFF TGTGCCAGCAGTCCGAACGGTGCTACCACTGAAGCTTTCTTT
TRBJ2-6 . . TRBV6-1 CATRNLAGANVLTF TGTGCCACCCGGAACTTGGCTGGGGCCAACGTCCTGACTTTC
TRBJ2-4 . few TRBV7-8 CASSLLGASIAKNIQYF TGTGCCAGCAGCTTATTGGGGGCCAGTATAGCCAAAAACATTCAGTACTTC
TRBJ2-1 TRBD1 . TRBV12-3/TRBV12-4 CASSLSRGIYNEQFF TGTGCCAGCAGTTTAAGCAGGGGGATCTACAATGAGCAGTTCTTC
TRBJ1-1 TRBD1 . TRBV20-1 CSARDHRGRTEAFF TGCAGTGCTAGAGATCACAGGGGGAGGACTGAAGCTTTCTTT
TRBJ2-1 TRBD1 . TRBV29-1 CSVEGHRGWSYNEQFF TGCAGCGTTGAGGGGCACAGGGGTTGGTCCTACAATGAGCAGTTCTTC
TRBJ1-1 . few TRBV7-9 CASSLAEVLSEAFF TGTGCCAGCAGCTTAGCTGAGGTTCTCTCTGAAGCTTTCTTT
TRBJ2-2 TRBD1 many TRBV5-5 CASSFGQGRNTGELFF TGTGCCAGCAGCTTCGGACAGGGGCGGAACACCGGGGAGCTGTTTTTT
TRBJ2-5 . few TRBV29-1 CSVERRVRETQYF TGCAGCGTTGAAAGAAGGGTCCGAGAGACCCAGTACTTC
TRBJ2-7 . . TRBV7-8 CASSLDITGTRRRSYEQYF TGTGCCAGCAGCTTAGATATTACCGGGACAAGGAGGCGTTCCTACGAGCAGTACTTC
TRBJ2-3 . . TRBV5-1 CASSPGGIPQNTQYF TGCGCCAGCAGCCCCGGTGGAATACCACAGAATACGCAGTATTTT
TRBJ1-3 . . TRBV6-5 CASSYSRDWANTIYF TGTGCCAGCAGTTACTCCCGGGACTGGGCGAACACCATATATTTT
TRBJ2-3 . . TRBV5-1 CASSLIWQGTDTQYF TGCGCCAGCAGCTTGATCTGGCAGGGCACAGATACGCAGTATTTT
TRBJ2-5 TRBD2 few TRBV6-1 CASSGNRPGLAGGVEAQYF TGTGCCAGCAGTGGCAATCGACCGGGACTAGCGGGGGGCGTGGAGGCCCAGTACTTC
TRBJ1-1 . . TRBV4-2 CASTNPLGMAEAFF TGTGCCAGCACCAACCCACTAGGTATGGCTGAAGCTTTCTTT
TRBJ2-7 TRBD1 . TRBV18 CASSPRSDRSYEQYF TGTGCCAGCTCACCACGTTCGGACAGGTCCTACGAGCAGTACTTC
TRBJ2-2 . few TRBV20-1 CSARKVSTGELFF TGCAGTGCTAGAAAAGTTTCCACCGGGGAGCTGTTTTTT
TRBJ2-1 TRBD1 many TRBV5-5 CASSWGTGTALIYNEQFF TGTGCCAGCAGCTGGGGGACAGGGACAGCCCTTATCTACAATGAGCAGTTCTTC
TRBJ1-1 . few TRBV5-1 CASSFLGPSMNTEAFF TGCGCCAGCAGTTTCTTGGGACCTTCTATGAACACTGAAGCTTTCTTT
TRBJ2-5 TRBD1 . TRBV5-1 CASSLDRGMETQYF TGCGCCAGCAGCTTGGACAGGGGGATGGAGACCCAGTACTTC
TRBJ2-3 . few TRBV6-1 CAGGRGGTDTQYF TGTGCAGGCGGCCGGGGTGGCACAGATACGCAGTATTTT
TRBJ2-1 TRBD1 few TRBV4-1 CASTRGQGPYNEQFF TGCGCCAGCACCAGAGGACAGGGGCCCTACAATGAGCAGTTCTTC
TRBJ2-5 . . TRBV29-1 CSSTGQETQYF TGCAGCTCGACGGGACAAGAGACCCAGTACTTC
TRBJ2-2 . . TRBV10-3 CAISELAGADGELFF TGTGCCATCAGTGAGTTGGCGGGGGCCGACGGGGAGCTGTTTTTT